This TCR beta chain was captured in a study of T cell repertoires in cytomegalovirus infection. For the study at large: TCR beta signatures that were public indicated CMV infection and matching HLA type.

TCRdb re-derived calls from the reads in MiXCR, one entry per CDR3 protein. The sample has around 290,000 distinct CDR3 sequences, about 23% seen once. Germline V gene data show CDR1 as SGHRS and CDR2 as YFSETQ. The CDR3 sequence is 15 residues long. Trimming cost V 4 bases and J 0 bases, with 8 bases left between them. Worth noting for this clonotype: The antigen remains undetermined.

Overall study findings and caveats: In two of eight donors, the top clonotype was HLA-C-restricted CMV-specific.

The chain links TRBV5-1 to TRBJ1-6; D gene ambiguous. Material for sequencing was PBMCs. The sequence was collected from a human donor in good health (CMV status not recorded). Some clones in this sample may be carry-over from other donors' samples. CDR3 DNA sequence: TGCGCCAGCAGCGCATCGAGCTCCTATAATTCACCCCTCCACTTT. Translation gives CASSASSSYNSPLHF.